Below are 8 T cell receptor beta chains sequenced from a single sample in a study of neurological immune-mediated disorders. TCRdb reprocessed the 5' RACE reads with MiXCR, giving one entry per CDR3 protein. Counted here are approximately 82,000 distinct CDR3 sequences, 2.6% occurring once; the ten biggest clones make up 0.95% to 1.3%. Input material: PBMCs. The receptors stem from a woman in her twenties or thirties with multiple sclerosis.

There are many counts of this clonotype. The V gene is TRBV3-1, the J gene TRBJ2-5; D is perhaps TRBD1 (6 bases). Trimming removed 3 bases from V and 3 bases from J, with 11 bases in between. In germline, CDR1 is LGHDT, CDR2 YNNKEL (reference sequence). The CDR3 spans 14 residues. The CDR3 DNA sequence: TGTGCCAGCAGCCAGCCAGGGGACGAAGAGACCCAGTACTTC. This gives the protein CASSQPGDEETQYF.

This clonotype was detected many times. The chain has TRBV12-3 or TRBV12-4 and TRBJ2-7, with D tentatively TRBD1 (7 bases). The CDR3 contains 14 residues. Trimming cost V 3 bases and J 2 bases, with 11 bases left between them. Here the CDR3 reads CASSFAGGTYEQYF. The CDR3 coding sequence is TGTGCCAGCAGTTTTGCAGGGGGGACCTACGAGCAGTACTTC.

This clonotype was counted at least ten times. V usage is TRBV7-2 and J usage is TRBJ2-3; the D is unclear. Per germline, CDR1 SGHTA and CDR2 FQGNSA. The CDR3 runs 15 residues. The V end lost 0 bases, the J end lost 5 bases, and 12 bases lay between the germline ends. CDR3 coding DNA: TGTGCCAGCAGCTTAGCGTCCCTTGCCCTAGATACGCAGTATTTT. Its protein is CASSLASLALDTQYF.

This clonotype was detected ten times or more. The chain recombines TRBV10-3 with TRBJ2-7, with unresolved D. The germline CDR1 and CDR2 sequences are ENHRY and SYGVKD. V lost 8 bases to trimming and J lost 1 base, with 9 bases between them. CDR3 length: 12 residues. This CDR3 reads CAICNGSYEQYF. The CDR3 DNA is TGTGCCATCTGCAACGGATCCTACGAGCAGTACTTC.

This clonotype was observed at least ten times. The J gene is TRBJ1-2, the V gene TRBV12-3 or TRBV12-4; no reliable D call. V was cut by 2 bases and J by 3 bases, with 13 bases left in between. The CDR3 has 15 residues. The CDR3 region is CASSLSGVEDYGYTF. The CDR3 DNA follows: TGTGCCAGCAGTTTAAGTGGAGTAGAAGACTATGGCTACACCTTC.

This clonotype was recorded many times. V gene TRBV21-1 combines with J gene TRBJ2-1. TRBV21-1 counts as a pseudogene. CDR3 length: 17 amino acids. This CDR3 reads CASSNNRPVGSYNEQFF. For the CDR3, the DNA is TGTGCCAGCAGCAACAATCGTCCGGTTGGCTCCTACAATGAGCAGTTCTTC.

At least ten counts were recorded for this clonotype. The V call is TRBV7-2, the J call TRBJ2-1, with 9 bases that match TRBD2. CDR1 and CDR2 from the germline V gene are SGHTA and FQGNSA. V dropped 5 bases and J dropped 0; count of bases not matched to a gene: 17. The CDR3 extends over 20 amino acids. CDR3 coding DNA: TGTGCCAGCAGCCGGCCTCGGGAGCGGGAGGACCGAGGCTCCTACAATGAGCAGTTCTTC. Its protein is CASSRPREREDRGSYNEQFF.

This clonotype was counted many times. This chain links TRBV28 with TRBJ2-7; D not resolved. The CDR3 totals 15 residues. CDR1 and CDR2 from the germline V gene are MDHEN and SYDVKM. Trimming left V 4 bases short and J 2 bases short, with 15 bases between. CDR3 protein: CASSSLRYLPYEQYF. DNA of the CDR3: TGTGCCAGCAGTTCCCTGAGGTACCTACCCTACGAGCAGTACTTC.